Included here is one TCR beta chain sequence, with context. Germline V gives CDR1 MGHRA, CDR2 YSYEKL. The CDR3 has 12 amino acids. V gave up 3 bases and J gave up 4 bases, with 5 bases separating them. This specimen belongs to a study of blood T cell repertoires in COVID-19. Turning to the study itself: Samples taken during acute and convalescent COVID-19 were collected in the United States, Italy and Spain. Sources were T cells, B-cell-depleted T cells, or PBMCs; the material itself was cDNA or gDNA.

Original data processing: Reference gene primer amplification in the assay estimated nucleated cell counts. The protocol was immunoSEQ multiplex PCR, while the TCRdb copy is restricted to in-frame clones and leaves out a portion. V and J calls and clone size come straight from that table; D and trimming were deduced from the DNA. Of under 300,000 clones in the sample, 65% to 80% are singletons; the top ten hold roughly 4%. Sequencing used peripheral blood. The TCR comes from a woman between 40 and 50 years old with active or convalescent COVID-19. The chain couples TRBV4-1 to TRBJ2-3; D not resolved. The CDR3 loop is CASSHIADTQYF. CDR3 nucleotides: TGCGCCAGCAGCCATATCGCAGATACGCAGTATTTT.